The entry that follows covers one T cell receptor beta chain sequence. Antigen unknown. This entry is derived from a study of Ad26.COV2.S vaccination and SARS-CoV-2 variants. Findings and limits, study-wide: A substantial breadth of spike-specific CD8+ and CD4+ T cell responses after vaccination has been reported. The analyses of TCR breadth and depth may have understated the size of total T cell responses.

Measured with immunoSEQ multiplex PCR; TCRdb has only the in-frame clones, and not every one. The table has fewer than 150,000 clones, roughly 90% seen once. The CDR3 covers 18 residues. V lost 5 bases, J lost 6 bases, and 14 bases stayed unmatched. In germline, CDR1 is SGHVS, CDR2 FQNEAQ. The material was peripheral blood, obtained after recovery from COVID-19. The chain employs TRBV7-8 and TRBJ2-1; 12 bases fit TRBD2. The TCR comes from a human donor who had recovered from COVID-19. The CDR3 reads CASSTRPLASGGANEQFF. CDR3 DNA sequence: TGTGCCAGCAGCACTAGGCCCCTGGCTAGCGGGGGGGCCAATGAGCAGTTCTTC.